A selection of T cell receptor beta chains follows, all from one sample in a study of blood T cell repertoires in COVID-19. Assay used: immunoSEQ multiplex PCR; TCRdb lists only in-frame clones, some missing. The table has under 300,000 clones, approximately 90% seen once. The sample taken for sequencing was peripheral blood. Source of these receptors: a man aged 55 to 70 who had recovered from COVID-19. Both conserved end residues are part of each CDR3. The D gene is left open where the match is weak. Size is stated for part of the rows, as once, few or many counts, or as a class when the clone is expanded.

D gene	V gene	clone size	J gene	CDR3 DNA	CDR3 protein
TRBD1	TRBV18	-	TRBJ1-1	TGTGCCAGCTCACGACTGGCGACAGGGAGTGGGGGGTACACTGAAGCTTTCTTT	CASSRLATGSGGYTEAFF
-	TRBV4-1	-	TRBJ1-2	TGCGCCAGCAGCACCACAGGAGTTAACTATGGCTACACCTTC	CASSTTGVNYGYTF
TRBD2	TRBV9	-	TRBJ2-7	TGTGCCAGCAGCGTAGTCCCTAGCGGGCTCTACGAGCAGTACTTC	CASSVVPSGLYEQYF
-	TRBV5-1	few	TRBJ1-2	TGCGCCAGCAGTTATGGAGGTGAAAATGGCTACACCTTC	CASSYGGENGYTF
TRBD1	TRBV6-1	-	TRBJ2-2	TGTGCCAGCAGTGAAGGGACAGGTAACACCGGGGAGCTGTTTTTT	CASSEGTGNTGELFF
-	TRBV24-1	-	TRBJ2-2	TGTGCCACCAGTGATCCAATGGCAGGGCTACTGAACACCGGGGAGCTGTTTTTT	CATSDPMAGLLNTGELFF
TRBD1	TRBV4-1	-	TRBJ1-5	TGCGCCAGCAGCCAAGGGACAGGGTTAGGTCAGCCCCAGCATTTT	CASSQGTGLGQPQHF
-	TRBV19	once	TRBJ1-4	TGTGCCAGTAGTATTGCCGGTCTTCGGGAAAAACTGTTTTTT	CASSIAGLREKLFF
-	TRBV5-4	-	TRBJ2-5	TGTGCCAGCACCCAGGGGGGACAAGAGACCCAGTACTTC	CASTQGGQETQYF
TRBD2	TRBV12-5	-	TRBJ2-3	TGTGCTAGTGCTATAGCGGGGGGGACAGATACGCAGTATTTT	CASAIAGGTDTQYF